Listed below are T cell receptor beta chains from one sample, sequenced in a study of blood T cell repertoires in COVID-19. The table came from immunoSEQ multiplex PCR; TCRdb's copy has only in-frame clones and leaves some out. The sample includes approximately 350,000 clones, around 83% seen only once; the top ten take 2.5% to 3%. Sequenced: peripheral blood. The receptors here all came from a young man with active or convalescent COVID-19. Both conserved end residues are part of each CDR3. The D gene is left open where the match is weak.

v_gene	d_gene	CDR3aa
TRBV4-1	.	CASSQGWEPPQHF
TRBV7-9	TRBD1	CASSQPLTGFPYNEQFF
TRBV6-4	TRBD2	CASSDLGGADTQYF
TRBV7-2	.	CASSFGGTGNYGYTF
TRBV11-3	TRBD1	CASSLGTGGTYNSPLHF
TRBV10-3	TRBD2	CAISVGLAGGGNEQFF
TRBV12-5	.	CASGQGVSPLHF
TRBV5-8	.	CASSSPGHSANF
TRBV14	TRBD2	CASSLPSGNEQFF
TRBV4-1	.	CASSPPWGGRDETQYF
TRBV7-2	.	CASTTNNQPQHF
TRBV5-5	.	CASSPREGPSTDTQYF
TRBV7-3	TRBD1	CASSSRGRESEQFF
TRBV4-3	.	CASSQDLGLDSYEQYF
TRBV27	TRBD1	CASSISGQGNSPLHF
TRBV7-8	TRBD2	CASSLLAGGNYEQYF
TRBV29-1	TRBD1	CSSEGGAPSDTQYF
TRBV12-3/TRBV12-4	.	CASSLVRGGELFF
TRBV18	.	CASSLNQGSLTNEKLFF
TRBV4-1	.	CASRGSLVGQYF
TRBV7-2	TRBD2	CASSLYGGNYEQYF
TRBV15	.	CATSRGEAYYGYTF